The clone carrying this T cell receptor beta chain was picked up one time. Recruitment covered 20 to 25 US areas and drew participants whose ages spanned roughly 18 to 90 years. Participants' own reports of clinical history determined their cohort assignment. This specimen comes from a study of blood T cell repertoires in COVID-19. TCRdb's table, derived via immunoSEQ multiplex PCR, lists solely in-frame clones and lacks some. This table holds a few hundred thousand clones, approximately 84% found once. V lost 7 bases and J 10 bases, leaving 20 bases between the germline ends. This CDR3 comprises 15 residues. Germline CDR1 and CDR2: MNHEY and SVGAGI.

The sequence was collected from a man between 35 and 55 years old who had recovered from COVID-19. The V call is TRBV6-5, the J call TRBJ1-6; D remains ambiguous. The specimen was PBMCs or T cells enriched from blood (not recorded which). CDR3 sequence reads: CASNPGPERPSPLHF. In DNA form, the CDR3 reads TGTGCCAGCAACCCCGGCCCGGAGCGTCCGTCACCCCTCCACTTT.